This T cell receptor (beta chain) was identified during a study of blood T cell repertoires in COVID-19. Clones were sequenced by immunoSEQ multiplex PCR, and TCRdb holds only the in-frame ones, with some missing. The table has hundreds of thousands of clones, approximately 82% seen once. The V gene's germline CDR1 is SGHDT and CDR2 YYEEEE. The CDR3 has 17 amino acids. V shed 0 bases and J 4 bases; nucleotides not matched to a gene: 8. The clonotype originates from a man aged 35 to 55 who had been exposed to COVID-19. This sequence joins TRBV5-6 and TRBJ1-3; 9 bases map to TRBD1. The sequencing sample was made of PBMCs or T cells enriched from blood (not recorded which). CDR3 residues: CASSLEPGTGLGNTIYF. Written as DNA, the CDR3 is TGTGCCAGCAGCTTGGAACCCGGGACAGGGCTCGGAAACACCATATATTTT.